Reported below is one T cell receptor beta chain. This sample is part of a study of shared clonotypes between healthy human individuals. The J segment lost 8 bases and the V segment lost 4 bases, leaving 13 bases of the junction unmatched. The CDR3 has 17 residues. Germline V CDR1 and CDR2: SGHRS, YFSETQ. Assay used: immunoSEQ multiplex PCR; TCRdb lists only in-frame clones, some missing. The table records 2,500,000 or so clones, 85% to 95% of them present only once. This clonotype originated in a young man in good health. Sequencing was done on a sample of naive CD4+ T cells sorted from blood. This sample's subset: CD45RA+ positively selected. The chain has TRBV5-1 and TRBJ2-1, with 12 nucleotides matching TRBD2. This CDR3 reads CASSRRLAGERGDEQFF. The DNA for the CDR3 is TGCGCCAGCAGCCGCCGACTAGCGGGAGAGCGGGGGGATGAGCAGTTCTTC.